This T cell receptor beta chain was retrieved from a study of blood T cell repertoires in COVID-19 (dated by TCRdb to between 2020 and 2021). For the study in its entirety: Collaborator samples came from the United States, Italy and Spain and covered acute and convalescent phases of COVID-19. Samples came from the ongoing ImmuneRACE study (first 160 participants) plus 1,254 subjects from 6 global collaborators. A freely available public database, intended as a resource for researchers studying the immune response to SARS-CoV-2, is where the repertoires were released. Deeply sampled blood TCRbeta repertoires from subjects exposed to, actively infected with, or recovered from COVID-19 were included in the dataset. Nearly every sample came with metadata listing a de-identified subject ID, COVID-19 status, age in years and sex. Where available, HLA class I and class II types were taken from metadata supplied by the sample provider and were not determined by assay-based typing. The material from the prospective study consisted of cDNA or gDNA derived from T cells, B-cell-depleted T cells, or PBMCs.

Whole blood was collected in K2EDTA tubes by collaborating institutions according to the institutions' own protocols. Collaborator samples were shipped for TCRbeta analysis as frozen whole blood, isolated PBMCs, or DNA extracted from either sample type. A word on this clone: The antigen it binds to is not known. No qualities accompany the bases; no much larger clone lies one base away.

TCRbeta CDR3 regions were amplified from genomic DNA by means of the immunoSEQ Assay, a bias-controlled multiplex PCR. As for the original processing: Nucleated cell counts per sample were estimated from amplification of reference gene primers within the assay. To quantify the absolute abundance of each unique TCRbeta CDR3 rearrangement, sequence reads were collapsed and filtered. For each sample, productive Simpson clonality was calculated as the square root of Simpson's diversity index over productive rearrangements. The source is immuneACCESS, and TCRdb retained only in-frame sequences with V and J called. Part of the clones is not carried over; for the studies checked, unresolved V genes explain less than half of this, and the remainder is unexplained. D and trimming come from the DNA, and the V and J calls and clone size come from that table. The table for this sample lists about 170,000 clones; about four fifths of them were counted only once. The ten largest clones represent roughly a tenth of the sample.

Summary of the overall study and its limitations: How much clinical and demographic metadata was included differed by source and by participant, and the metadata was provided uncurated.

Sequencing was carried out using peripheral blood. This sequence originates from a man between 65 and 85 years old with active or convalescent COVID-19.

The CDR3 region has the sequence CATSGAGIYGYTF. The sequenced DNA: TGTGCCACCAGTGGGGCGGGAATCTATGGCTACACCTTC. The chain is assembled from TRBV24-1 and TRBJ1-2; the D segment cannot be called with confidence. The CDR3 runs 13 residues from the cysteine to the phenylalanine. Here the CDR3 DNA is all that survives: 39 bases in frame from base 1. V is clipped by 5 bases and J by 4 bases, and the sequence between their germline boundaries is 10 bases long. CDR1 and CDR2, per the germline V gene, are KGHDR and SFDVKD.